This TCR beta chain was sequenced for a study of OX40 agonist ivuxolimab in advanced cancers. About the research overall: Patients received the agonistic anti-OX40 (CD134) antibody ivuxolimab. Two cutaneous melanoma patients and one hepatocellular carcinoma patient, three in all, had partial responses. Study outcomes and limitations: Clonal expansion was among the lowest in partial responders at 0.1-3.0 mg/kg, especially CD8+. Low normalized T-cell clonal expansion also characterized some of the nonresponders.

This CDR3 contains 18 residues. Losses at the gene ends were 5 bases for V and 3 bases for J; bases not matched to a gene: 13. Per the germline V gene, CDR1 is MNHEY and CDR2 is SMNVEV (reference sequence). The method was immunoSEQ multiplex PCR; TCRdb's version includes in-frame clones alone and lacks a portion of them. The sample contains about 94,000 clones, roughly 84% of which appear only once. For this clone: Its target is not known.

This TCR derives from an adult with an advanced solid tumor such as melanoma, head and neck, liver or kidney cancer. V is TRBV27 and J is TRBJ2-3; TRBD2 matches at 11 bases. Sample: CD4+ or CD8+ T cells sorted from blood, taken in a trial of the OX40 agonist ivuxolimab. The DNA for the CDR3 is TGTGCCAGCAGTCCCATCCCGCTAGCGGGGGGCGGGACAGATACGCAGTATTTT. This encodes CASSPIPLAGGGTDTQYF.